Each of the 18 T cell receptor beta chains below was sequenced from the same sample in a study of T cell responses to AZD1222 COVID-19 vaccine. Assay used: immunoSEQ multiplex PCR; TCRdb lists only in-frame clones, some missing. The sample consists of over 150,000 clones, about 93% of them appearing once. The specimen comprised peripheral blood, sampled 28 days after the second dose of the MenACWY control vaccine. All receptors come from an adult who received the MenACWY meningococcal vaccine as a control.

Here the CDR3 DNA reads TGTGCCAGCAGCTTAGATCTCCGCCAGGGGCCTCAGCCCCAGCATTTT. Translation: CASSLDLRQGPQPQHF. The V gene is TRBV11-2, the J gene TRBJ1-5; a weak D match, TRBD1 (6 bases). Trimming cost V 0 bases and J 6 bases, with 15 bases left between them. Germline V CDR1 and CDR2: SGHAT, FQNNGV. The CDR3 is made up of 16 amino acids.

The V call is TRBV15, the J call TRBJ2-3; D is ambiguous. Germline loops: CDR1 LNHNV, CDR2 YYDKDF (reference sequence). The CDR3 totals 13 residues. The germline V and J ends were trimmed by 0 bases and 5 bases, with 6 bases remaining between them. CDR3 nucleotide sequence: TGTGCCACCAGCAGAGATGTACAAGATACGCAGTATTTT. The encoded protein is CATSRDVQDTQYF.

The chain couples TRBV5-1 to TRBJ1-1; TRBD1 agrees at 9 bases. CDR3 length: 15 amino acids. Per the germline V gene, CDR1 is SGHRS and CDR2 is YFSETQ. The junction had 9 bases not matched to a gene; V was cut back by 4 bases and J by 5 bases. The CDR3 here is CASSGSQGARTEAFF. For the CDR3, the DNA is TGCGCCAGCAGCGGATCACAGGGGGCGCGTACTGAAGCTTTCTTT.

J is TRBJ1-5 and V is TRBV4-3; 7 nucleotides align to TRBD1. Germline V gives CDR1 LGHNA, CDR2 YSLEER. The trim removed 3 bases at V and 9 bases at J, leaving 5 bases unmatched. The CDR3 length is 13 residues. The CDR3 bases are TGCGCCAGCAGCCAGTTTCAGGGGGGGCCCCAGCATTTT. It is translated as CASSQFQGGPQHF.

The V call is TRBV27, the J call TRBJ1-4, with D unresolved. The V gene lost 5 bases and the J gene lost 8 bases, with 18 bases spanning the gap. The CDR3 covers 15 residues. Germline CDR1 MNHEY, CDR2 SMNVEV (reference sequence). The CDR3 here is CASSGRAAQREKLFF. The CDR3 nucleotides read TGTGCCAGCAGTGGCCGGGCGGCGCAGAGGGAAAAACTGTTTTTT.

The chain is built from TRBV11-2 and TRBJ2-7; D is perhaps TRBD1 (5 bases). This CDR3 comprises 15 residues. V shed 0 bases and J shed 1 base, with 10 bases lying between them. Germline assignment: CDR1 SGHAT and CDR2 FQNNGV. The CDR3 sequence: CASSLDRHRSYEQYF. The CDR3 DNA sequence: TGTGCCAGCAGCTTAGATCGCCACAGGTCCTACGAGCAGTACTTC.

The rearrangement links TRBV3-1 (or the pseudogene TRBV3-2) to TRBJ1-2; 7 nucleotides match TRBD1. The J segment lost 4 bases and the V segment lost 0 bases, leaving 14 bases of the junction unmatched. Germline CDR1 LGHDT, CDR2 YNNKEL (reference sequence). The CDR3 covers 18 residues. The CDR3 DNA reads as TGTGCCAGCAGCCAAGATGCTTTTGGGACAGTGAACCTCTATGGCTACACCTTC. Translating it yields CASSQDAFGTVNLYGYTF.

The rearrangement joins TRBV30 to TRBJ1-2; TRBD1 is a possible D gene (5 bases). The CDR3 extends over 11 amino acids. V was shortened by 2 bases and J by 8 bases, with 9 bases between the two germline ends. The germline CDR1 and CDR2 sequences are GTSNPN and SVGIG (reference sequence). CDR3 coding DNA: TGTGCCTGGAGTCGGGGCTGGGGCTACACCTTC. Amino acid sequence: CAWSRGWGYTF.

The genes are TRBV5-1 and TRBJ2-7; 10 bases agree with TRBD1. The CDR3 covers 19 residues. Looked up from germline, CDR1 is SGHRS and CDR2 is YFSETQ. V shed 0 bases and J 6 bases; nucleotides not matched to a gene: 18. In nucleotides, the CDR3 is TGCGCCAGCAGCTTGGGGGTCAAGGTAATGGGACAGGGGCTCTCCGAGCAGTACTTC. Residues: CASSLGVKVMGQGLSEQYF.

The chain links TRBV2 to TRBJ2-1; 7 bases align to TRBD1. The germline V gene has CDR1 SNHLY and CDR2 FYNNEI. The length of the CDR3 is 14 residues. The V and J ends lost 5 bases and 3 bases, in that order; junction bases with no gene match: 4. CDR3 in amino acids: CASSSRTGYNEQFF. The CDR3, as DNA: TGTGCCAGCAGTAGCAGGACAGGCTACAATGAGCAGTTCTTC.

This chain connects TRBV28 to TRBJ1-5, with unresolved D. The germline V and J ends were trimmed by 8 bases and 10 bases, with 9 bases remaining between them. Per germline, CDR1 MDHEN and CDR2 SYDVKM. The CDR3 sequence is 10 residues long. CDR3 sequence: CASGYLPQHF. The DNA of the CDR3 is TGTGCCAGCGGCTATCTTCCCCAGCATTTT. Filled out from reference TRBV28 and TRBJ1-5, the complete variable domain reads DVKVTQSSRYLVKRTGEKVFLECVQDMDHENMFWYRQDPGLGLRLIYFSYDVKMKEKGDIPEGYSVSREKKERFSLILESASTNQTSMYLCASGYLPQHFGDGTRLSIL.

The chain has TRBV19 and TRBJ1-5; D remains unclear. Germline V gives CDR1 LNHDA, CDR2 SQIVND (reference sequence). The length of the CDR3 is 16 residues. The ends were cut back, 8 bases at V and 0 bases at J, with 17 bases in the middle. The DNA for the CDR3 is TGTGCCAGTGCCCGACAAAGCCCTTATAGCAATCAGCCCCAGCATTTT. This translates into CASARQSPYSNQPQHF.

CDR3 protein: CASSPGVRGGGGNTIYF. The CDR3 bases are TGTGCCAGCAGCCCCGGGGTGCGGGGCGGAGGAGGAAACACCATATATTTT. The chain is built from TRBV3-1 (or the pseudogene TRBV3-2) and TRBJ1-3; weak D call: TRBD1 (5 bases). The CDR3 totals 17 residues. CDR1 is LGHDT and CDR2 is YNNKEL in the germline V gene (reference sequence). Trimming pared 4 bases from V and 4 bases from J, leaving 20 bases between.

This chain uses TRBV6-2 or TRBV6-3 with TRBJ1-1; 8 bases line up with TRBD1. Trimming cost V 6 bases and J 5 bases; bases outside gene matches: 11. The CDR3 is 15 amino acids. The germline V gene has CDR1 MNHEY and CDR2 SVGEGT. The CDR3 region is CASSPRFTGGTEAFF. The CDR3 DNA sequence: TGTGCCAGCAGCCCGCGATTTACAGGGGGAACTGAAGCTTTCTTT.

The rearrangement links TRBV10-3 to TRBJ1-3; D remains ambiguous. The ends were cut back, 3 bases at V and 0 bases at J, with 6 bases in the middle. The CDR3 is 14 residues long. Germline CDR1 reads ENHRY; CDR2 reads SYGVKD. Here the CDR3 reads CAISEGGSGNTIYF. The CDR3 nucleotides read TGTGCCATCAGTGAAGGAGGCTCTGGAAACACCATATATTTT.

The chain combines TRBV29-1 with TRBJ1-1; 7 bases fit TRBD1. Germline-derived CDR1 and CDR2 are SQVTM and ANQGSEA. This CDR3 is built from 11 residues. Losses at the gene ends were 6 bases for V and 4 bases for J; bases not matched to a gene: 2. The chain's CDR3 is CSVKGATEAFF. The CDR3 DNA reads TGCAGCGTCAAGGGGGCCACTGAAGCTTTCTTT.

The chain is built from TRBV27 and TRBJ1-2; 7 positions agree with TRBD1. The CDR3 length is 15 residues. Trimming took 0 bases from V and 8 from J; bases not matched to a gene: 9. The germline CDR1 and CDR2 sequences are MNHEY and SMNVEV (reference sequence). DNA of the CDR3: TGTGCCAGCAGTTTATCGGGACAGCCCATGAAGGGCTACACCTTC. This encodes CASSLSGQPMKGYTF.

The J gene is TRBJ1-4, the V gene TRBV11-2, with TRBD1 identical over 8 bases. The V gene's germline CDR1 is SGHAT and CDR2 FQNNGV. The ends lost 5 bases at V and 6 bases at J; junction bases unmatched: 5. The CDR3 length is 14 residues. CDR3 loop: CASSPGTGYEKLFF. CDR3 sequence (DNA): TGTGCCAGCAGCCCCGGGACAGGCTATGAAAAACTGTTTTTT. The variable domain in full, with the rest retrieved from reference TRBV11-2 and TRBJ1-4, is EAGVAQSPRYKIIEKRQSVAFWCNPISGHATLYWYQQILGQGPKLLIQFQNNGVVDDSQLPKDRFSAERLKGVDSTLKIQPAKLEDSAVYLCASSPGTGYEKLFFGSGTQLSVL.